The 6 T cell receptor beta chains in this list originate from one sample, sequenced in a study of OX40 agonist ivuxolimab in advanced cancers. TCRdb's copy holds only in-frame clones and misses some; the assay was immunoSEQ multiplex PCR. The sample lists approximately 75,000 clones, about 85% occurring once. Sequenced here: CD4+ or CD8+ T cells sorted from blood, sampled in a trial of the OX40 agonist ivuxolimab. These receptors were taken from an adult with an advanced solid tumor such as melanoma, head and neck, liver or kidney cancer.

The genes are TRBV10-3 and TRBJ1-2; TRBD1 agrees at 9 bases. CDR3 length: 13 residues. The germline V gene has CDR1 ENHRY and CDR2 SYGVKD. Losses at the gene ends were 5 bases for V and 6 bases for J; bases not matched to a gene: 4. The CDR3 region has the DNA TGTGCCATCAGTCGGACAGGGGAGGATGGCTACACCTTC. Encoded protein: CAISRTGEDGYTF.

The CDR3 bases are TGCGCCAGCAGCCCCGGGGACAGGAAAAATGAAAAACTGTTTTTT. Protein product: CASSPGDRKNEKLFF. This sequence joins TRBV5-1 and TRBJ1-4; 8 nucleotides match TRBD1. The germline V gene has CDR1 SGHRS and CDR2 YFSETQ. The CDR3 runs 15 residues. Unmatched junction bases numbered 7, after V lost 4 bases and J lost 5 bases. The variable domain in full, with the rest retrieved from reference TRBV5-1 and TRBJ1-4, is KAGVTQTPRYLIKTRGQQVTLSCSPISGHRSVSWYQQTPGQGLQFLFEYFSETQRNKGNFPGRFSGRQFSNSRSEMNVSTLELGDSALYLCASSPGDRKNEKLFFGSGTQLSVL.

This sequence joins TRBV7-9 and TRBJ1-1; TRBD1 matches at 7 bases. Germline V gene lookup returns CDR1 SEHNR and CDR2 FQNEAQ (reference sequence). This CDR3 spans 17 amino acids. V lost 3 bases, J lost 3 bases, and 13 bases stayed unmatched. The CDR3 DNA is TGTGCCAGCAGCTTCACAGGGGCCGGTAACTTGGACACTGAAGCTTTCTTT. Translation gives CASSFTGAGNLDTEAFF.

This chain uses TRBV30 with TRBJ1-1; 10 bases agree with TRBD1. V lost 2 bases to trimming and J lost 8 bases; unmatched junction nucleotides: 8. CDR3 size: 14 residues. The germline gives CDR1 GTSNPN, CDR2 SVGIG (reference sequence). The DNA for the CDR3 is TGTGCCTGGAGTATGAATGGACAGGGGGAAGAAGCTTTCTTT. It yields the protein CAWSMNGQGEEAFF.

The V gene is TRBV7-2, the J gene TRBJ2-7, with 11 bases matching TRBD2. In germline, CDR1 is SGHTA, CDR2 FQGNSA. Trimming took 1 base from V and 5 from J; bases not matched to a gene: 16. CDR3 length: 19 amino acids. The CDR3 region is CASSLVGTGRLAGINEQYF. The DNA of the CDR3 is TGTGCCAGCAGCTTAGTCGGGACAGGGAGACTAGCGGGGATCAACGAGCAGTACTTC. The whole variable domain, filled in from reference TRBV7-2 and TRBJ2-7, reads GAGVSQSPSNKVTEKGKDVELRCDPISGHTALYWYRQSLGQGLEFLIYFQGNSAPDKSGLPSDRFSAERTGGSVSTLTIQRTQQEDSAVYLCASSLVGTGRLAGINEQYFGPGTRLTVT.

This clone was seen a single time. The gene calls are TRBV6-1 and TRBJ2-5, with 13 bases matching TRBD2. V gave up 3 bases and J gave up 0 bases; unmatched junction bases: 4. The CDR3 sequence is 17 residues long. Germline V gene data show CDR1 as MNHNS and CDR2 as SASEGT. The chain's CDR3 is CASSEGLAGPYQETQYF. DNA for the CDR3: TGTGCCAGCAGTGAGGGACTAGCGGGACCGTACCAAGAGACCCAGTACTTC.